The 5 T cell receptor beta chains below come from one sample, sequenced in a study of beta chain features in type 1 diabetes. Every bit of the isolated RNA underwent reverse transcription, so sequencing read expressed TCRB transcripts. Measured with immunoSEQ multiplex PCR; TCRdb has only the in-frame clones, and not every one. The profile shows 330,000 or so clones, less than 15% of them singletons. The sequencing sample was made of central memory CD4+ T cells from blood. The receptors originated from a man aged 25 to 45 in good health.

This clone was observed a few times. This sequence joins TRBV7-2 and TRBJ2-2; the D is unclear. This CDR3 comprises 11 residues. CDR1 and CDR2 (germline): SGHTA, FQGNSA. Trimming left V 1 base short and J 11 bases short, with 5 bases between. The CDR3: CASSLVRELFF. CDR3 nucleotides: TGTGCCAGCAGCTTAGTCCGAGAGCTGTTTTTT.

This clone showed up just a few times. The chain recombines TRBV27 with TRBJ2-3; 8 nucleotides match TRBD1. This CDR3 has 13 residues. Germline V gives CDR1 MNHEY, CDR2 SMNVEV (reference sequence). The trim removed 6 bases at V and 10 bases at J, leaving 9 bases unmatched. The CDR3 DNA reads TGTGCCAGCAGGGACAGGGAGGAGAGGTCGCAGTATTTT. Encoded protein: CASRDREERSQYF.

As concerns this clone: In the same sample, other DNA sequences code for this CDR3. The V and J genes are TRBV6-1 and TRBJ1-3; D is ambiguous. CDR1 MNHNS and CDR2 SASEGT come from the germline V gene. Between the trimmed V and J ends, which lost 4 bases and 2 bases, there was a span of 6 bases. CDR3 length: 13 amino acids. The CDR3 protein is CASSGTAGNTIYF. The DNA for the CDR3 is TGTGCCAGCAGTGGAACTGCTGGAAACACCATATATTTT.

This sequence joins TRBV6-6 and TRBJ1-5, with D unresolved. The CDR3 runs to 12 residues. CDR1 and CDR2 (germline): MNHNY, SVGAGI (reference sequence). Between the trimmed V and J ends, which lost 2 bases and 5 bases, there was a span of 4 bases. The CDR3 is CASSYGDQPQHF. The CDR3 nucleotides are TGTGCCAGCAGTTACGGGGATCAGCCCCAGCATTTT.

The rearrangement joins TRBV6-6 to TRBJ1-2; 7 positions agree with TRBD1. Per the germline V gene, CDR1 is MNHNY and CDR2 is SVGAGI (reference sequence). CDR3 length equals 13 residues. The V and J ends lost 10 bases and 6 bases, in that order; junction bases with no gene match: 11. CDR3 nucleotide sequence: TGTGCCATCAGGAACCGGGACAGTAATGGCTACACCTTC. This sequence encodes CAIRNRDSNGYTF.